A selection of T cell receptor beta chains follows, all from one sample in a study of shared clonotypes between healthy human individuals. The method was immunoSEQ multiplex PCR; TCRdb's version includes in-frame clones alone and lacks a portion of them. The table records over a million clones, more than 60% of them present only once. The sample consisted of memory CD4+ T cells sorted from blood. The receptors derive from a man younger than 35 in good health. Each CDR3 is given with its conserved first and last residue. D genes are given only for firm matches. Clone size, where shown, is once, few, many, or a class for clones that have expanded.

d_call clone_size j_call v_call cdr3_aa cdr3_nt
. . TRBJ1-2 TRBV6-5 CASSRDGGKGSGYTF TGTGCCAGCAGTCGCGACGGGGGCAAGGGAAGCGGCTACACCTTC
. once TRBJ1-1 TRBV5-6 CASSFRQGQNTEAFF TGTGCCAGCAGCTTTCGTCAGGGGCAGAACACTGAAGCTTTCTTT
. . TRBJ2-7 TRBV11-1 CASSQQGLLSYEQYF TGTGCCAGCAGCCAACAGGGACTCTTATCCTACGAGCAGTACTTC
. . TRBJ2-1 TRBV5-1 CASGLQGDIGEQFF TGCGCCAGCGGTCTGCAGGGTGATATCGGTGAGCAGTTCTTC
. . TRBJ2-1 TRBV21-1 CASSKIGARESRLNEQFF TGTGCCAGCAGCAAGATTGGTGCCAGGGAAAGCCGCTTGAATGAGCAGTTCTTC
. . TRBJ1-1 TRBV20-1 CSAQETEAFF TGCAGTGCTCAGGAGACTGAAGCTTTCTTT
TRBD1 . TRBJ1-6 TRBV5-1 CASSLSSWTGLGSPLHF TGCGCCAGCAGCTTGTCGTCCTGGACAGGTTTAGGATCACCCCTCCACTTT
. . TRBJ2-7 TRBV7-8 CALGTFSSYEQYF TGTGCCCTAGGGACTTTCAGCTCCTACGAGCAGTACTTC
. . TRBJ1-5 TRBV6-1 CASSEAFGGNQPQHF TGTGCCAGCAGTGAAGCATTCGGGGGCAATCAGCCCCAGCATTTT
. . TRBJ2-7 TRBV7-9 CASSLGLRDMDEQYF TGTGCCAGCAGCTTAGGTCTGCGGGACATGGACGAGCAGTACTTC
. . TRBJ1-2 TRBV4-1 CASSQDGQVNYGYTF TGCGCCAGCAGCCAAGATGGGCAGGTGAACTATGGCTACACCTTC
. . TRBJ2-7 TRBV18 CASSPGTALGEQYF TGTGCCAGCTCACCAGGGACGGCTTTGGGCGAGCAGTACTTC
. few TRBJ1-5 TRBV7-2 CASSLGPDFNQPQHF TGTGCCAGCAGCTTAGGCCCGGACTTCAATCAGCCCCAGCATTTT
. . TRBJ2-3 TRBV13 CASSLEGSRTDTQYF TGTGCCAGCAGCTTAGAAGGGTCCCGCACAGATACGCAGTATTTT
. . TRBJ2-1 TRBV9 CASSVLSGGFSSSYNEQFF TGTGCCAGCAGCGTATTAAGTGGGGGATTTTCAAGCTCCTACAATGAGCAGTTCTTC
TRBD1 . TRBJ1-2 TRBV10-3 CAISGQGLVYGYTF TGTGCCATCTCTGGACAGGGATTGGTCTATGGCTACACCTTC
TRBD1 . TRBJ2-7 TRBV6-1 CASSVRTGGFYEQYF TGTGCCAGCAGTGTACGGACAGGGGGTTTCTACGAGCAGTACTTC
. . TRBJ2-5 TRBV10-3 CAISDPGLGRETQYF TGTGCCATCAGTGACCCGGGACTCGGCCGAGAGACCCAGTACTTC